This T cell receptor beta chain was found in a study of read filtering for tumor transcriptome and immune sequencing. From approximately 430 ng of RNA, a library with molecular barcoded alpha/delta and beta/gamma adaptors was made. TCRdb re-called the reads with MiXCR, one entry per CDR3 protein. Counted here are around 130,000 distinct CDR3 sequences, roughly 13% occurring once; the ten biggest clones make up 7.5% to 9.5%. This clonotype has a count of ten or more. This sequence originates from a donor at least 40 years old with multiple myeloma. The sample consisted of a population of CD138-negative cells sorted from bone marrow.

The CDR3: CASSFGTVPPGEQYF. CDR3 in DNA: TGTGCCAGCAGTTTCGGGACTGTTCCTCCGGGCGAGCAGTACTTC. The chain carries TRBV27 and TRBJ2-7, with a tentative D call TRBD2 (6 bases). In germline, CDR1 is MNHEY, CDR2 SMNVEV (reference sequence). The CDR3 loop spans 15 amino acids. Trimming left V 3 bases short and J 6 bases short, with 18 bases between.